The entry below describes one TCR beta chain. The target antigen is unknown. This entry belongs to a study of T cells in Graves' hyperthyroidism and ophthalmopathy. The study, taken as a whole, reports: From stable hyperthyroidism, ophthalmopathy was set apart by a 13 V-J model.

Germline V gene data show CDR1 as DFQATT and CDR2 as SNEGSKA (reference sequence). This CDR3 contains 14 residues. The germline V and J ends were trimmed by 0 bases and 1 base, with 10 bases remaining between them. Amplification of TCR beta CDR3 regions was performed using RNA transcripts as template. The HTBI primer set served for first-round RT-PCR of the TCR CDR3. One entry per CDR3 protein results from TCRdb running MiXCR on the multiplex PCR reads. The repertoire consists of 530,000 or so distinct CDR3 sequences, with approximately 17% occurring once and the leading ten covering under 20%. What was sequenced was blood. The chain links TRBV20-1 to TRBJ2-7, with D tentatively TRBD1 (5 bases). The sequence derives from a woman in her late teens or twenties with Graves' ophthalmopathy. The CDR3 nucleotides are TGCAGTGCTAGAGATCAGGGTAGGTCCTACGAGCAGTACTTC. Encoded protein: CSARDQGRSYEQYF.